These 16 T cell receptor beta chains were sequenced from one sample in a study of regulatory T cells in long-lasting Graves disease. This sample's time point: newly diagnosed GD, antithyroid drugs for less than 3 months. TCR sequences were obtained from RNA taken from PBMCs. Arm-PCR of CDR3 regions and iRepertoire HTBI primers were the basis on which TCR beta libraries were built. MiXCR, applied by TCRdb to the multiplex PCR reads, yields one record per CDR3 protein. The table records hundreds of thousands of distinct CDR3 sequences, over 15% of them present only once. The same specimen was also included in a second study, on T cells in Graves' hyperthyroidism and ophthalmopathy.

The sequenced sample was peripheral blood mononuclear cells (PBMCs), obtained at new diagnosis, from a patient treated with antithyroid drugs. Receptor source: a man aged 35-49 years with Graves disease.

V and J are TRBV20-1 and TRBJ2-2; 7 bases match TRBD1. From germline, CDR1 is DFQATT and CDR2 SNEGSKA (reference sequence). After removal of 1 base from V and 6 bases from J, the junction contained 8 bases not matched to a gene. The CDR3 has 15 residues. The chain's CDR3 is CSARGEQGFSGELFF. The CDR3 DNA reads TGCAGTGCTAGAGGGGAACAGGGGTTCTCCGGGGAGCTGTTTTTT.

In its sample, this clonotype was seen many times. The V gene is TRBV3-1, the J gene TRBJ1-1; 9 bases match TRBD1. V was pared by 7 bases and J by 1 base, with 7 bases of the junction left unmatched. The CDR3 is made up of 15 amino acids. The germline CDR1 and CDR2 sequences are LGHDT and YNNKEL (reference sequence). CDR3 DNA: TGTGCCAGCACCAAAGGACAGGGGCGGAACACTGAAGCTTTCTTT. It translates to CASTKGQGRNTEAFF. Together with reference TRBV3-1 and TRBJ1-1, the CDR3 gives the full variable domain: DTAVSQTPKYLVTQMGNDKSIKCEQNLGHDTMYWYKQDSKKFLKIMFSYNNKELIINETVPNRFSPKSPDKAHLNLHINSLELGDSAVYFCASTKGQGRNTEAFFGQGTRLTVV.

This clonotype came up many times. The chain recombines TRBV20-1 with TRBJ2-7, with 8 bases matching TRBD2. Germline values: CDR1 DFQATT, CDR2 SNEGSKA (reference sequence). V shed 3 bases, J shed 7 bases, and the junction held 5 bases outside the gene matches. The CDR3 runs 12 residues. CDR3 loop: CSASEASGEQYF. Written as DNA, the CDR3 is TGCAGTGCTAGCGAGGCTAGCGGGGAGCAGTACTTC.

V and J are TRBV27 and TRBJ2-7, with 7 positions matching TRBD1. Germline V gene sequence: CDR1 MNHEY, CDR2 SMNVEV (reference sequence). The CDR3 has 13 residues. With V trimmed by 8 bases and J by 4 bases, 8 bases remained unmatched. CDR3 amino acids: CASGYRGPYEQYF. In DNA form, the CDR3 reads TGTGCCAGCGGGTACAGGGGACCGTACGAGCAGTACTTC.

The gene calls are TRBV6-1 and TRBJ2-2; 10 bases align to TRBD2. Per the germline V gene, CDR1 is MNHNS and CDR2 is SASEGT. The CDR3 extends over 16 amino acids. Trimming cost V 6 bases and J 7 bases; bases outside gene matches: 11. DNA of the CDR3: TGTGCCAGCAGGAACCTAGCGGGGGTCAAGAGCGGGGAGCTGTTTTTT. It translates to CASRNLAGVKSGELFF.

This chain uses TRBV20-1 with TRBJ1-2, with D hard to call. This CDR3 is built from 12 residues. V lost 1 base and J 4 bases, leaving 7 bases between the germline ends. The V gene's germline CDR1 is DFQATT and CDR2 SNEGSKA (reference sequence). The chain's CDR3 is CSARALFYGYTF. The CDR3 bases are TGCAGTGCTAGAGCCCTCTTCTATGGCTACACCTTC.

A word on this clonotype: This clone may be a read error of a much larger clone one base away. V is TRBV28 and J is TRBJ2-7, with D unresolved. Germline V gives CDR1 MDHEN, CDR2 SYDVKM. V was trimmed by 7 bases and J by 7 bases, leaving 11 bases between them. This CDR3 is 11 amino acids long. The CDR3 here is CASTRNNEQYF. In nucleotides, the CDR3 is TGTGCCAGCACTCGGAACAATGAGCAGTACTTC.

This clonotype was seen more than once but under ten times. The chain employs TRBV7-2 and TRBJ1-6; no definite D call. The CDR3 totals 16 residues. Germline values: CDR1 SGHTA, CDR2 FQGNSA. Trimming stripped 5 bases from V and 0 bases from J, with 11 bases between. For the CDR3, the DNA is TGTGCCAGCAGCCTGACGAATCCCTCCTATAATTCACCCCTCCACTTT. Translated, it gives CASSLTNPSYNSPLHF. The full variable domain, with the rest looked up from reference TRBV7-2 and TRBJ1-6, is GAGVSQSPSNKVTEKGKDVELRCDPISGHTALYWYRQSLGQGLEFLIYFQGNSAPDKSGLPSDRFSAERTGGSVSTLTIQRTQQEDSAVYLCASSLTNPSYNSPLHFGNGTRLTVT.

This clonotype was seen a handful of times. The chain employs TRBV5-1 and TRBJ1-3; no reliable D call. Germline values: CDR1 SGHRS, CDR2 YFSETQ. This CDR3 has 15 amino acids. V was pared by 0 bases and J by 0 bases, with 7 bases between. The CDR3, as DNA: TGCGCCAGCAGCTTGGGGGTCTCCTCTGGAAACACCATATATTTT. Translation gives CASSLGVSSGNTIYF.

The sample holds a few counts of this clonotype. With a much larger clone just one base away, this may be a read error. The rearrangement uses TRBV28 and TRBJ1-1, with TRBD1 identical over 7 bases. The junction had 14 bases not matched to a gene; V was cut back by 6 bases and J by 1 base. The CDR3 loop spans 17 amino acids. Per germline, CDR1 MDHEN and CDR2 SYDVKM. CDR3 DNA: TGTGCCAGCAGAGCAAGCACAGGGGCGCTGAGGAACACTGAAGCTTTCTTT. Encoded protein: CASRASTGALRNTEAFF.

This clonotype was counted ten times or more. The chain carries TRBV20-1 and TRBJ1-5; a weak D match, TRBD1 (5 bases). The ends were cut back, 5 bases at V and 4 bases at J, with 12 bases in the middle. The CDR3 runs 13 residues. Germline V gene data show CDR1 as DFQATT and CDR2 as SNEGSKA (reference sequence). The CDR3 loop reads CSARGRVNQPQHF. In DNA, the CDR3 is TGCAGTGCTCGGGGCAGGGTTAATCAGCCCCAGCATTTT.

This clonotype was counted a few times. The genes are TRBV20-1 and TRBJ1-3, with D uncertain. V was cut by 5 bases and J by 4 bases, with 15 bases left in between. Germline V gives CDR1 DFQATT, CDR2 SNEGSKA (reference sequence). This CDR3 has 14 amino acids. The CDR3 is CSALGPLGGNTIYF. CDR3 DNA sequence: TGCAGTGCTCTTGGCCCCTTAGGGGGAAACACCATATATTTT.

The genes are TRBV6-2 or TRBV6-3 and TRBJ2-1; 8 bases line up with TRBD1. This CDR3 region has 13 residues. V shed 5 bases, J shed 7 bases, and the junction held 4 bases outside the gene matches. Per germline, CDR1 MNHEY and CDR2 SVGEGT. In DNA form, the CDR3 reads TGTGCCAGCAGTATACGGACAGGGAATGAGCAGTTCTTC. This gives the protein CASSIRTGNEQFF.

The J gene is TRBJ2-2, the V gene TRBV3-1; 11 bases match TRBD1. The V gene's germline CDR1 is LGHDT and CDR2 YNNKEL (reference sequence). The CDR3 sequence is 17 residues long. V trimming: 4 bases; J trimming: 1 base; junction bases outside the gene matches: 5. CDR3 nucleotide sequence: TGTGCCAGCAGCCCCGGGACAGGGGGATGGAACACCGGGGAGCTGTTTTTT. As protein: CASSPGTGGWNTGELFF.

This clonotype was seen a few times. The V call is TRBV5-1, the J call TRBJ2-5; 7 bases line up with TRBD1. V dropped 0 bases and J dropped 2; count of bases not matched to a gene: 4. CDR3 length: 15 amino acids. Germline V gene lookup returns CDR1 SGHRS and CDR2 YFSETQ. The CDR3 reads CASSLDGTVQETQYF. The CDR3 nucleotides are TGCGCCAGCAGCTTGGATGGGACAGTACAAGAGACCCAGTACTTC.

V is TRBV6-1 and J is TRBJ1-3; D remains unclear. The germline gives CDR1 MNHNS, CDR2 SASEGT. V shed 6 bases and J shed 3 bases, with 9 bases lying between them. The CDR3 extends over 13 amino acids. The CDR3 sequence is CASRREGGNTIYF. The CDR3 DNA reads TGTGCCAGCAGAAGGGAGGGTGGAAACACCATATATTTT.